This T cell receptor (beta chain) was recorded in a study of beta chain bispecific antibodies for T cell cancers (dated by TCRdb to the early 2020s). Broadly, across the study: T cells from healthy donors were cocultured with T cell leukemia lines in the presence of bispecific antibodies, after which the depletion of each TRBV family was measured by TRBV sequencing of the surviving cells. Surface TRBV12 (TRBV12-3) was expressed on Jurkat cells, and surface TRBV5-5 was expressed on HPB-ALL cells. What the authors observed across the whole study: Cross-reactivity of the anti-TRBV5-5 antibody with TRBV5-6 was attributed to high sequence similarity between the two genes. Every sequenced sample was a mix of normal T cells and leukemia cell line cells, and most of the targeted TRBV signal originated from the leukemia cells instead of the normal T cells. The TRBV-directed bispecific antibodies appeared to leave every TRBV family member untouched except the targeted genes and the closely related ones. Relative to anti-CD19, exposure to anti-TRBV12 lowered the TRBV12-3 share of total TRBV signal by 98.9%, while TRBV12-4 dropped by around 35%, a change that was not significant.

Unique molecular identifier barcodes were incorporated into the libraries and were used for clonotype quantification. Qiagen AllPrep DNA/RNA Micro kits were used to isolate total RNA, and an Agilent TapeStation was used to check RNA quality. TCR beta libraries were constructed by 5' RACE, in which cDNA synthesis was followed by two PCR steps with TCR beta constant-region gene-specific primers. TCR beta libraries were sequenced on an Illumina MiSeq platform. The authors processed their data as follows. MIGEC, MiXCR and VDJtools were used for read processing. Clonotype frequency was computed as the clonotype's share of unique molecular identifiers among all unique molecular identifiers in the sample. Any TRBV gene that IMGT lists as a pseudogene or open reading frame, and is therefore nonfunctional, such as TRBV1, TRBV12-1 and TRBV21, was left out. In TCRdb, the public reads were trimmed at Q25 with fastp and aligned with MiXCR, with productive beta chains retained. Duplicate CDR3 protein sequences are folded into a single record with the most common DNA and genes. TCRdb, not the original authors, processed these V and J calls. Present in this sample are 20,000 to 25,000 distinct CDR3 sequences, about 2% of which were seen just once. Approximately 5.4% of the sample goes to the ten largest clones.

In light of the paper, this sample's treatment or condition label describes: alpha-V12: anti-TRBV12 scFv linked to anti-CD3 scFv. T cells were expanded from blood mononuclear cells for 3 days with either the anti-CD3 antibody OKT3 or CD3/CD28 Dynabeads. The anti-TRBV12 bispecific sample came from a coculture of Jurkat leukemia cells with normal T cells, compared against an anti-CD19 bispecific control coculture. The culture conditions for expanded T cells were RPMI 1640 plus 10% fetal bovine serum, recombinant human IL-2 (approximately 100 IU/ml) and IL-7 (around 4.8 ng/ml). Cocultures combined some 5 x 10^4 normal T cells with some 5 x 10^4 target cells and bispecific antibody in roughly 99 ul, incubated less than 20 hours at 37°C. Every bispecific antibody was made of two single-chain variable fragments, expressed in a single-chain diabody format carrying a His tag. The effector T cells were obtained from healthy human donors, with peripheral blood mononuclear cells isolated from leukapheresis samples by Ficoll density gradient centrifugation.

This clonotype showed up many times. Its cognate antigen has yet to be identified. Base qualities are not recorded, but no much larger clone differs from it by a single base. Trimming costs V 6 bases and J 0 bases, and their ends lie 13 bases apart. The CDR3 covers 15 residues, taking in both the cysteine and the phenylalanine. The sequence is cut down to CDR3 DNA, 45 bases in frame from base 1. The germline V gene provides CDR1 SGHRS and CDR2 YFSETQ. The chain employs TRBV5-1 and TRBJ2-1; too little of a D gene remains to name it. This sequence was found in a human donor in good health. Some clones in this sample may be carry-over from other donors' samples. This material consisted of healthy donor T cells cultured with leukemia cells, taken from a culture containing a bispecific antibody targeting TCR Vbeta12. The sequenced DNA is TGCGCCAGCAAGTCGGCTACTACCTCCTACAATGAGCAGTTCTTC. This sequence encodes CASKSATTSYNEQFF.